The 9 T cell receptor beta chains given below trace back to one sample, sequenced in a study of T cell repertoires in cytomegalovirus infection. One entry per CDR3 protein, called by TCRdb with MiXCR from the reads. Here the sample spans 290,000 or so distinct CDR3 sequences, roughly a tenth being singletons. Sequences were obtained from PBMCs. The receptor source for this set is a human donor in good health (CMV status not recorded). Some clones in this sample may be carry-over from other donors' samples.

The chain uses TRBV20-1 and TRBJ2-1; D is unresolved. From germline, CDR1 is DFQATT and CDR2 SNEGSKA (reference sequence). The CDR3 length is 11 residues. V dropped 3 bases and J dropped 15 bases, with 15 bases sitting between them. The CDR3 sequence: CSASALSLWFF. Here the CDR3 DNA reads TGCAGTGCTAGTGCACTCTCCTTATGGTTCTTC.

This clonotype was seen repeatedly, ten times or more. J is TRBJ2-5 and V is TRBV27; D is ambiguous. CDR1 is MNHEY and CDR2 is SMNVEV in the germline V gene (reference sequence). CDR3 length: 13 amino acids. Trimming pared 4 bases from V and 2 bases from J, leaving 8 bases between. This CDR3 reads CASSSILQETQYF. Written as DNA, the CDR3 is TGTGCCAGCAGTTCGATCTTACAAGAGACCCAGTACTTC.

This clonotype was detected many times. This CDR3 reads CASSLSLGKETQYF. The CDR3 coding sequence is TGTGCCAGCAGTTTATCTTTGGGGAAAGAGACCCAGTACTTC. The chain is built from TRBV28 and TRBJ2-5, with D unresolved. This CDR3 has 14 amino acids. The ends were cut back, 1 base at V and 3 bases at J, with 9 bases in the middle. Germline CDR1 is MDHEN and CDR2 is SYDVKM. Looking up the rest from reference TRBV28 and TRBJ2-5 gives the full variable domain: DVKVTQSSRYLVKRTGEKVFLECVQDMDHENMFWYRQDPGLGLRLIYFSYDVKMKEKGDIPEGYSVSREKKERFSLILESASTNQTSMYLCASSLSLGKETQYFGPGTRLLVL.

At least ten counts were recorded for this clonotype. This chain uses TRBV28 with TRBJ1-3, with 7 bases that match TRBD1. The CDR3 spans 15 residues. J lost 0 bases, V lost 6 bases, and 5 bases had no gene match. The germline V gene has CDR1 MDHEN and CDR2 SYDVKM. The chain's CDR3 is CASSPGDSSGNTIYF. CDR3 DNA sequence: TGTGCCAGCAGCCCGGGGGACAGCTCTGGAAACACCATATATTTT.

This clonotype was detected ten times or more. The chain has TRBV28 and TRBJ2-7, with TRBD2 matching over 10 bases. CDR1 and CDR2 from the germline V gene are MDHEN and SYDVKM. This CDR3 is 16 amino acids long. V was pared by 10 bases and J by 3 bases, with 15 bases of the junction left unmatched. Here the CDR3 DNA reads TGTGCCACCATTGGGGCTAGCGGGGGCCAAGTCTACGAGCAGTACGTC. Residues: CATIGASGGQVYEQYV.

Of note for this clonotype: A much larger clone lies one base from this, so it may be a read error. The CDR3 here is CSAIHRGYNERFF. In DNA form, the CDR3 reads TGCAGTGCCATCCATCGGGGGTACAATGAGCGGTTCTTC. The V call is TRBV20-1, the J call TRBJ2-1, with D possibly being TRBD2 (6 bases). In germline, CDR1 is DFQATT, CDR2 SNEGSKA (reference sequence). CDR3 size: 13 residues.

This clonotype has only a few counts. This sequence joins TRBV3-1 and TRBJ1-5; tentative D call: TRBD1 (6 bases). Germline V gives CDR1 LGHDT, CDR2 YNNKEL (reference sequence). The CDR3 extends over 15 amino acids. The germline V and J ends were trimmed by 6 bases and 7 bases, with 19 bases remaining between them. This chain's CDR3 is CASSPAGRGGQPQHF. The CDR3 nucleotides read TGTGCCAGCAGTCCAGCGGGCAGGGGTGGGCAGCCCCAGCATTTT.

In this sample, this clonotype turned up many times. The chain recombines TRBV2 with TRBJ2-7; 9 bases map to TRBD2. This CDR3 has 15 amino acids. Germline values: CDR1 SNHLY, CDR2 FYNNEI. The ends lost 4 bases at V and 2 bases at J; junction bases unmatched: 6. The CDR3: CASSGGLAFTYEQYV. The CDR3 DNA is TGTGCCAGCAGTGGGGGACTAGCCTTCACCTACGAGCAGTACGTC.

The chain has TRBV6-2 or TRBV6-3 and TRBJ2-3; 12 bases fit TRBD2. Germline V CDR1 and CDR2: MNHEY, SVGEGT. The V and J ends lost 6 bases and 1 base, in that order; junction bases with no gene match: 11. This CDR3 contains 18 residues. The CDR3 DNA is TGTGCCAGCAGACCCCTAGCGGGGGGGGCCTGGCGCACAGATACGCAGTATTTT. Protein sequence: CASRPLAGGAWRTDTQYF.